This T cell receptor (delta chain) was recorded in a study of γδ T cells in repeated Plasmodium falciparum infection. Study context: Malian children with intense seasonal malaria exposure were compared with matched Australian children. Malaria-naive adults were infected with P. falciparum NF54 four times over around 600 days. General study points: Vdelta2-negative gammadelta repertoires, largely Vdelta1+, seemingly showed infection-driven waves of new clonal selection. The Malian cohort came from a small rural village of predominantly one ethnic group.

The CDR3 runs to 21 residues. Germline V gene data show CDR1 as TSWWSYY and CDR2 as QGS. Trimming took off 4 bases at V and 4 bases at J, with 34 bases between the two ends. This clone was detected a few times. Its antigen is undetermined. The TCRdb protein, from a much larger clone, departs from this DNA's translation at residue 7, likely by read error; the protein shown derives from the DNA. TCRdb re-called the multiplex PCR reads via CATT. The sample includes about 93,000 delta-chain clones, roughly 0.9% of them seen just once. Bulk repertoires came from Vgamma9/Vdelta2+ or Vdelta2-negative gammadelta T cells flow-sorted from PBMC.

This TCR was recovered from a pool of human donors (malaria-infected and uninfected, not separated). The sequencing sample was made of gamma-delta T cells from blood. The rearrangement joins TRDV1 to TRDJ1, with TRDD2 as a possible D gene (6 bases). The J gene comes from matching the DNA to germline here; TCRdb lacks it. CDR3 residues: CALGGTRLPTINPWSHDKLIF. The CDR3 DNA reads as TGTGCTCTTGGGGGGACACGCCTTCCCACGATAAACCCCTGGTCCCACGATAAACTCATCTTT.